The 26 T cell receptor beta chains reported below all come from one sample, sequenced in a study of blood T cell repertoires in COVID-19. Assay: immunoSEQ multiplex PCR; the TCRdb copy retains only in-frame clones and omits some. The table shows some 230,000 clones, with around four fifths occurring only once. The sequenced material came from peripheral blood. The source is an elderly woman with COVID-19, enrolled during active disease.

The chain has TRBV18 and TRBJ1-1, with 7 nucleotides matching TRBD1. Germline lookup yields CDR1 KGHSH and CDR2 LQKENI. This CDR3 spans 15 amino acids. V dropped 3 bases and J dropped 4; count of bases not matched to a gene: 8. CDR3 residues: CASSPRTGLGTEAFF. The CDR3 nucleotides read TGTGCCAGCTCACCGCGGACAGGTCTGGGCACTGAAGCTTTCTTT.

The chain links TRBV5-4 to TRBJ2-1; D might be TRBD2 (5 bases). This CDR3 is 14 amino acids long. V lost 3 bases, J lost 3 bases, and 10 bases lay in between. The germline V gene encodes CDR1 SGHNT and CDR2 YYREEE (reference sequence). CDR3 sequence: CASSSREHYNEQFF. In DNA form, the CDR3 reads TGTGCCAGCAGCTCCCGGGAACACTACAATGAGCAGTTCTTC.

This clone was counted only a few times. This sequence joins TRBV7-9 and TRBJ1-1, with D unresolved. The V gene's germline CDR1 is SEHNR and CDR2 FQNEAQ (reference sequence). With 1 base removed from V and 10 bases from J, the gap between germline ends came to 13 bases. This CDR3 region has 13 residues. CDR3 sequence reads: CASSLDGSGPAFF. CDR3 coding DNA: TGTGCCAGCAGCTTAGATGGAAGTGGGCCAGCTTTCTTT.

The V gene is TRBV27, the J gene TRBJ1-2; TRBD1 agrees at 8 bases. Germline V gene data show CDR1 as MNHEY and CDR2 as SMNVEV (reference sequence). V shed 4 bases, J shed 2 bases, and the junction held 12 bases outside the gene matches. The CDR3 length is 17 residues. CDR3 in amino acids: CASSSTLWTGLNYGYTF. In DNA, the CDR3 is TGTGCCAGCAGTTCGACCTTATGGACAGGGTTGAACTATGGCTACACCTTC.

The chain carries TRBV5-1 and TRBJ1-6; a weak D match, TRBD1 (6 bases). Germline loops: CDR1 SGHRS, CDR2 YFSETQ. The length of the CDR3 is 15 residues. V lost 3 bases and J 9 bases, leaving 16 bases between the germline ends. In DNA, the CDR3 is TGCGCCAGCAGCTGGGAACAGGGTTCTGGTTCACCCCTCCACTTT. This translates into CASSWEQGSGSPLHF.

The DNA of the CDR3 is TGTGCCAGCAGCTTGTTGGGGGCGGCCTATGGCTACACCTTC. Translation gives CASSLLGAAYGYTF. V usage is TRBV5-6 and J usage is TRBJ1-2, with a tentative D call TRBD1 (6 bases). This CDR3 is 14 amino acids long. Trimming took off 1 base at V and 4 bases at J, with 11 bases between the two ends. The germline CDR1 and CDR2 sequences are SGHDT and YYEEEE.

V usage is TRBV11-2 and J usage is TRBJ2-7; unclear D gene. CDR3 length equals 11 residues. Germline CDR1 SGHAT, CDR2 FQNNGV. The germline V and J ends were trimmed by 5 bases and 3 bases, with 5 bases remaining between them. CDR3 sequence: CASSPYYEQYF. CDR3 DNA: TGTGCCAGCAGCCCCTACTACGAGCAGTACTTC.

V usage is TRBV7-9 and J usage is TRBJ2-3, with D possibly matching TRBD2 (5 bases). The CDR3 has 16 amino acids. The germline CDR1 and CDR2 sequences are SEHNR and FQNEAQ (reference sequence). V was pared by 6 bases and J by 0 bases, with 16 bases between. The CDR3 spells CASSRERLTSTDTQYF. CDR3 sequence (DNA): TGTGCCAGCAGTCGAGAGCGGCTTACTAGCACAGATACGCAGTATTTT.

V usage is TRBV5-1 and J usage is TRBJ1-3, with no clear D. This CDR3 comprises 13 residues. Trimming took off 5 bases at V and 2 bases at J, with 8 bases between the two ends. Germline-derived CDR1 and CDR2 are SGHRS and YFSETQ. CDR3 bases: TGCGCCAGCAGGAACAGTGCTGGAAACACCATATATTTT. Translating gives CASRNSAGNTIYF.

The V gene is TRBV23-1, the J gene TRBJ1-5, with D perhaps TRBD1 (6 bases). TRBV23-1 falls under the ORF class, with uncertain function. Deletions cut 7 bases from V and 5 bases from J, with 18 bases between. The CDR3 extends over 15 amino acids. The CDR3 sequence is CASTQGHPWDQPQHF. The CDR3 nucleotides are TGCGCCAGCACTCAGGGACACCCCTGGGATCAGCCCCAGCATTTT.

V and J are TRBV7-9 and TRBJ1-2, with D possibly matching TRBD1 (6 bases). The CDR3 length is 15 residues. V was shortened by 5 bases and J by 3 bases, with 16 bases between the two germline ends. In germline, CDR1 is SEHNR, CDR2 FQNEAQ (reference sequence). The DNA of the CDR3 is TGTGCCAGCAGCCACAGGACAGCCAGCGACTATGGCTACACCTTC. This encodes CASSHRTASDYGYTF.

The V and J genes are TRBV19 and TRBJ1-2, with D possibly matching TRBD1 (5 bases). CDR1 and CDR2 (germline): LNHDA, SQIVND (reference sequence). Trimming removed 5 bases from V and 5 bases from J, with 12 bases in between. The CDR3 sequence is 13 residues long. Here the CDR3 reads CASSSRTLYGYTF. CDR3 bases: TGTGCCAGTAGTTCCCGGACACTTTATGGCTACACCTTC. The variable domain in full, with the rest retrieved from reference TRBV19 and TRBJ1-2, is DGGITQSPKYLFRKEGQNVTLSCEQNLNHDAMYWYRQDPGQGLRLIYYSQIVNDFQKGDIAEGYSVSREKKESFPLTVTSAQKNPTAFYLCASSSRTLYGYTFGSGTRLTVV.

The chain links TRBV29-1 to TRBJ1-1; 7 bases line up with TRBD1. V was pared by 7 bases and J by 7 bases, with 6 bases of the junction left unmatched. The length of the CDR3 is 11 residues. Germline assignment: CDR1 SQVTM and CDR2 ANQGSEA. The CDR3 loop reads CSARWDSEAFF. The CDR3 DNA reads as TGCAGCGCCCGGTGGGACAGTGAAGCTTTCTTT.

CDR3 region: CATSRDLDLGVTDTQYF. The CDR3 DNA reads TGTGCCACCAGCAGAGATCTCGACCTAGGGGTCACAGATACGCAGTATTTT. This chain uses TRBV15 with TRBJ2-3, with D possibly being TRBD1 (5 bases). CDR1 is LNHNV and CDR2 is YYDKDF in the germline V gene (reference sequence). This CDR3 comprises 17 residues. With 0 bases removed from V and 2 bases from J, the gap between germline ends came to 15 bases.

The chain links TRBV5-4 to TRBJ2-5, with 7 nucleotides matching TRBD1. V trimming: 5 bases; J trimming: 3 bases; junction bases outside the gene matches: 4. CDR3 length: 13 residues. Germline V gene sequence: CDR1 SGHNT, CDR2 YYREEE (reference sequence). The chain's CDR3 is CASRTGTEETQYF. The CDR3 DNA is TGTGCCAGCAGAACCGGGACAGAAGAGACCCAGTACTTC.

In DNA, the CDR3 is TGCGCCAGCAGCTTGGGAGACAGGGGGCTAGATACGCAGTATTTT. Encoded protein: CASSLGDRGLDTQYF. The V call is TRBV5-1, the J call TRBJ2-3; 10 positions agree with TRBD1. This CDR3 has 15 amino acids. The V segment lost 0 bases and the J segment 5 bases; nucleotides outside the gene matches: 3. The germline gives CDR1 SGHRS, CDR2 YFSETQ.

The CDR3 loop is CASSFVRSSYNEQFF. The DNA for the CDR3 is TGTGCCAGCAGTTTTGTGCGGAGCTCCTACAATGAGCAGTTCTTC. V usage is TRBV27 and J usage is TRBJ2-1; D is ambiguous. Germline V gene sequence: CDR1 MNHEY, CDR2 SMNVEV (reference sequence). This CDR3 has 15 amino acids. Trimming stripped 3 bases from V and 0 bases from J, with 9 bases between.

The V call is TRBV30, the J call TRBJ1-5; D unresolved. V gave up 2 bases and J gave up 3 bases, with 11 bases separating them. The CDR3 runs to 14 residues. Germline CDR1 is GTSNPN and CDR2 is SVGIG (reference sequence). CDR3 sequence (DNA): TGTGCCTGGAGTCCGGGAGAGAACAATCAGCCCCAGCATTTT. This translates into CAWSPGENNQPQHF.

The chain employs TRBV29-1 and TRBJ1-2; no clear D. Germline V lookup: CDR1 SQVTM, CDR2 ANQGSEA. The CDR3 contains 12 residues. The germline V and J ends were trimmed by 4 bases and 8 bases, with 14 bases remaining between them. In DNA form, the CDR3 reads TGCAGCGTTGGATCGGGATTTGTGGGCTACACCTTC. Residues: CSVGSGFVGYTF.

The CDR3 DNA reads as TGCGCCAGCAGCCAAGGCCAGGGGTCCTACGAGCAGTACTTC. Translation gives CASSQGQGSYEQYF. The chain has TRBV4-3 and TRBJ2-7, with D possibly TRBD1 on 6 matching bases. V was pared by 1 base and J by 1 base, with 8 bases between. The CDR3 length is 14 residues. Germline V gives CDR1 LGHNA, CDR2 YSLEER.

The chain recombines TRBV7-2 with TRBJ2-3; D is perhaps TRBD2 (6 bases). The CDR3 length is 16 residues. The germline gives CDR1 SGHTA, CDR2 FQGNSA. V was shortened by 3 bases and J by 0 bases, with 13 bases between the two germline ends. CDR3 loop: CASSLIPGGSTDTQYF. The CDR3 nucleotides are TGTGCCAGCAGCTTGATTCCTGGAGGGAGCACAGATACGCAGTATTTT.

The chain couples TRBV28 to TRBJ1-1; D possibly corresponds to TRBD1 (5 bases). Germline CDR1 and CDR2: MDHEN and SYDVKM. Trimming took 6 bases from V and 5 from J, leaving 22 bases between them. There are 16 residues in the CDR3. The CDR3 bases are TGTGCCAGCAGCTCTCAGGGCCAGGGAAGATGGACTGAAGCTTTCTTT. Translation: CASSSQGQGRWTEAFF.

This chain joins TRBV6-6 and TRBJ2-7; TRBD1 agrees at 7 bases. Germline values: CDR1 MNHNY, CDR2 SVGAGI (reference sequence). The CDR3 covers 16 residues. Trimming cost V 7 bases and J 6 bases; bases outside gene matches: 18. The CDR3, as DNA: TGTGCCAGCAACCTTGGGAGAGGGGGCACCTCAGGCGAGCAGTACTTC. Its protein product is CASNLGRGGTSGEQYF.

This clone was seen once. The chain couples TRBV18 to TRBJ1-5, with 10 bases aligning to TRBD1. Germline CDR1 KGHSH, CDR2 LQKENI. V lost 4 bases and J lost 11; bases outside the gene matches: 11. The CDR3 is 15 amino acids. For the CDR3, the DNA is TGTGCCAGCTCACTGGACAGGGGGGCGGTTCGAGCCCAGCATTTT. It codes for CASSLDRGAVRAQHF.

This rearrangement joins TRBV6-5 to TRBJ1-2; D unclear. Germline lookup yields CDR1 MNHEY and CDR2 SVGAGI. V was clipped by 0 bases and J by 8 bases, with 13 bases between them. The CDR3 is 14 amino acids. The CDR3 reads CASSYSAKSPGYTF. The CDR3 nucleotides are TGTGCCAGCAGTTACTCGGCCAAATCGCCCGGCTACACCTTC.

The chain has TRBV4-1 and TRBJ2-7; 11 nucleotides line up with TRBD1. The CDR3 has 16 residues. The V segment lost 4 bases and the J segment 0 bases; nucleotides outside the gene matches: 5. The germline gives CDR1 MGHRA, CDR2 YSYEKL. Here the CDR3 DNA reads TGCGCCAGCAGCCGAACCGGGACAGGGGGCTCCTACGAGCAGTACTTC. As protein: CASSRTGTGGSYEQYF.